A single T cell receptor beta chain is shown here with its context. The antigen is not known. Arm-PCR of CDR3 regions and iRepertoire HTBI primers were used to build TCR beta libraries. In TCRdb, the multiplex PCR reads were re-called with MiXCR into one record per CDR3 protein. Of under 450,000 distinct CDR3 sequences detected, roughly a quarter appear once; the ten largest clones hold around 24%. This specimen comes from a study of regulatory T cells in long-lasting Graves disease. Study results and limitations: For persistent Graves' patients, TCR diversity was lower than for newly diagnosed ones.

As for time point: persistent/refractory GD, antithyroid drugs over 5 years with positive TRAb. Making the TCR library involved RNA that had been extracted from PBMCs. Patients of an endocrinology department in Xi'an, China, were included. Germline CDR1 is SGHTA and CDR2 is FQGNSA. CDR3 length equals 14 residues. Trimming at V came to 9 bases and at J to 3 bases, leaving 7 bases not matched to a gene. V usage is TRBV7-2 and J usage is TRBJ2-7; 11 bases align to TRBD1. The TCR comes from a female donor with Graves disease. The source was peripheral blood mononuclear cells (PBMCs), collected when the disease was refractory, from a patient treated with antithyroid drugs. CDR3 DNA sequence: TGTGCCAGTAGGGGGGGGACAGGGGGCTACGAGCAGTACTTC. Translating gives CASRGGTGGYEQYF.